The 15 T cell receptor beta chains presented below share a single source sample, sequenced in a study of cytomegalovirus exposure and HLA in healthy donors. Amplification used 60 Vbeta primers and 13 Jbeta primers. Sequenced by immunoSEQ multiplex PCR; TCRdb stores in-frame clones only, minus some. The table has around 120,000 clones, 75% to 85% seen once. Sequencing input: PBMCs. The receptors originated from a female donor in good health and CMV-seropositive.

V usage is TRBV7-9 and J usage is TRBJ2-3; D is undetermined. CDR1 and CDR2 from the germline V gene are SEHNR and FQNEAQ (reference sequence). Trimming stripped 11 bases from V and 6 bases from J, with 9 bases between. The CDR3 contains 10 residues. The chain's CDR3 is CAPDSDTQYF. In DNA form, the CDR3 reads TGTGCCCCAGACTCCGATACGCAGTATTTT. Full variable domain (missing parts from reference TRBV7-9 and TRBJ2-3): DTGVSQNPRHKITKRGQNVTFRCDPISEHNRLYWYRQTLGQGPEFLTYFQNEAQLEKSRLLSDRFSAERPKGSFSTLEIQRTEQGDSAMYLCAPDSDTQYFGPGTRLTVL.

The chain has TRBV30 and TRBJ1-1; D perhaps matches TRBD1 (5 bases). This CDR3 spans 13 amino acids. The V end was cut by 1 base, the J end by 3 bases, with 9 bases between. Germline values: CDR1 GTSNPN, CDR2 SVGIG (reference sequence). For the CDR3, the DNA is TGTGCCTGGAGTGAGCAGGGCTACACTGAAGCTTTCTTT. This translates into CAWSEQGYTEAFF.

The chain joins TRBV2 to TRBJ2-1, with unresolved D. Between the trimmed V and J ends, which lost 6 bases and 6 bases, there was a span of 3 bases. CDR1 SNHLY and CDR2 FYNNEI come from the germline V gene. This CDR3 region has 10 residues. The CDR3 region is CASSLNEQFF. The CDR3 bases are TGTGCCAGCAGCCTCAATGAGCAGTTCTTC.

This sequence joins TRBV10-3 and TRBJ1-1; TRBD1 matches 8 bases. The CDR3 consists of 15 residues. From germline, CDR1 is ENHRY and CDR2 SYGVKD. J gave up 5 bases and V 3 bases, and 8 bases lay outside the gene matches. The CDR3 DNA sequence: TGTGCCATCAGTGACCTAAGGACAGGGAAAACTGAAGCTTTCTTT. Protein sequence: CAISDLRTGKTEAFF.

The chain links TRBV5-6 to TRBJ1-2, with a possible D match to TRBD1 (6 bases). Trimming removed 2 bases from V and 5 bases from J, with 22 bases in between. Germline loops: CDR1 SGHDT, CDR2 YYEEEE. There are 17 residues in the CDR3. CDR3 DNA: TGTGCCAGCAGCTTACTGACAGGAGCGCCTTCCATTTATGGCTACACCTTC. It encodes CASSLLTGAPSIYGYTF.

The J gene is TRBJ1-1, the V gene TRBV19, with 8 bases identical to TRBD1. The CDR3 spans 14 residues. Germline CDR1 is LNHDA and CDR2 is SQIVND (reference sequence). After removal of 2 bases from V and 2 bases from J, the junction contained 1 base not matched to a gene. The CDR3 nucleotides read TGTGCCAGTAGTATATCAGGGGGCAACACTGAAGCTTTCTTT. This sequence encodes CASSISGGNTEAFF.

This sequence joins TRBV30 and TRBJ1-6; D is undetermined. CDR1 and CDR2 (germline): GTSNPN, SVGIG (reference sequence). V lost 0 bases and J 0 bases, leaving 6 bases between the germline ends. This CDR3 comprises 15 residues. In DNA form, the CDR3 reads TGTGCCTGGAGTGTTATGAGCTCCTATAATTCACCCCTCCACTTT. It encodes CAWSVMSSYNSPLHF.

V usage is TRBV28 and J usage is TRBJ2-7, with 10 bases matching TRBD2. V was clipped by 4 bases and J by 6 bases; unmatched bases: 9. CDR1 and CDR2 (germline): MDHEN, SYDVKM. The CDR3 sequence is 15 residues long. CDR3 residues: CASSSPSAGGREQYF. The CDR3, as DNA: TGTGCCAGCAGTTCTCCCTCAGCGGGGGGGCGCGAGCAGTACTTC.

The table lists this clone with a few counts. This chain connects TRBV7-9 to TRBJ2-5, with TRBD1 matching 10 bases. CDR1 is SEHNR, CDR2 FQNEAQ, per germline (reference sequence). The CDR3 runs 16 residues. V lost 4 bases to trimming and J lost 2 bases; unmatched junction nucleotides: 7. The CDR3, as DNA: TGTGCCAGCAGCTCCTCCGGGACAGGGGAACAAGAGACCCAGTACTTC. Amino acids: CASSSSGTGEQETQYF.

This sequence joins TRBV6-4 and TRBJ1-2; 9 bases align to TRBD1. The CDR3 length is 14 residues. V was clipped by 4 bases and J by 2 bases; unmatched bases: 2. CDR1 and CDR2 from the germline V gene are MRHNA and SNTAGT. DNA for the CDR3: TGTGCCAGCAGTGCCGGACAGGGGAACTATGGCTACACCTTC. Its translation is CASSAGQGNYGYTF.

This clone was seen a handful of times. This chain connects TRBV6-4 to TRBJ2-1, with 12 nucleotides matching TRBD1. Trimming took 5 bases from V and 10 from J; bases not matched to a gene: 6. Per germline, CDR1 MRHNA and CDR2 SNTAGT. This CDR3 comprises 14 residues. The CDR3 protein is CASSRGTGGYEQFF. CDR3 in DNA: TGTGCCAGCAGTCGGGGGACAGGGGGCTACGAGCAGTTCTTC.

This sequence joins TRBV18 and TRBJ1-1; D remains unclear. The CDR3 covers 14 residues. V was trimmed by 3 bases and J by 2 bases, leaving 10 bases between them. The germline V gene encodes CDR1 KGHSH and CDR2 LQKENI. The CDR3 loop is CASSPDGGNTEAFF. In nucleotides, the CDR3 is TGTGCCAGCTCACCGGATGGCGGAAACACTGAAGCTTTCTTT.

This chain uses TRBV2 with TRBJ1-2; D gene ambiguous. The CDR3 loop spans 13 amino acids. V lost 6 bases and J 8 bases, leaving 16 bases between the germline ends. Looked up from germline, CDR1 is SNHLY and CDR2 is FYNNEI. The CDR3 here is CASSAQRARGYTF. The DNA of the CDR3 is TGTGCCAGCAGCGCCCAGCGGGCGCGAGGCTACACCTTC.

The DNA for the CDR3 is TGTGCCAGCTCCCCCTTAAACCTACAGAGGAACACTGAAGCTTTCTTT. Its protein product is CASSPLNLQRNTEAFF. The chain has TRBV18 and TRBJ1-1; D gene uncertain. From germline, CDR1 is KGHSH and CDR2 LQKENI. Between the trimmed V and J ends, which lost 6 bases and 1 base, there was a span of 18 bases. CDR3 size: 16 residues.

The CDR3 region is CASSRREAQYF. Written as DNA, the CDR3 is TGTGCCAGTAGTCGGAGGGAGGCGCAGTATTTT. The rearrangement uses TRBV19 and TRBJ2-3; D is perhaps TRBD2 (6 bases). Trimming took off 5 bases at V and 10 bases at J, with 10 bases between the two ends. Germline lookup yields CDR1 LNHDA and CDR2 SQIVND (reference sequence). This CDR3 is 11 amino acids long.